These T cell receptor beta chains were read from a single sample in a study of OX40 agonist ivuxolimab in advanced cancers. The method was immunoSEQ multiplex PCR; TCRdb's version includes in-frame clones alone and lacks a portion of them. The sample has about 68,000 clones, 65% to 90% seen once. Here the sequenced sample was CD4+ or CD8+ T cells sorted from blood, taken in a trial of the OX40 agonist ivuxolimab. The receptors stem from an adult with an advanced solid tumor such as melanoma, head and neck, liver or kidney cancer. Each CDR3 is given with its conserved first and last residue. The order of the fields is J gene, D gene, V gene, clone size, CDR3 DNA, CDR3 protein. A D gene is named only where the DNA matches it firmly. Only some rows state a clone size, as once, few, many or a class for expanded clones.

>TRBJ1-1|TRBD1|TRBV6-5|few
TGTGCCAGCAGTAGGGACAGCTACACTGAAGCTTTCTTT
CASSRDSYTEAFF
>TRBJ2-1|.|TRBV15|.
TGTGCCACCAGCAGAGTAGGGCAGAGCAATGAGCAGTTCTTC
CATSRVGQSNEQFF
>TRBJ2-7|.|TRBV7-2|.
TGTGCCAGCAGCTTAGCCCAATTCTACGAGCAGTACTTC
CASSLAQFYEQYF
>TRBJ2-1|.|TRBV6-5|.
TGTGCCAGCTGCGCCACAAGGGAGGATGAGCAGTTCTTC
CASCATREDEQFF
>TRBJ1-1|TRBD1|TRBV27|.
TGTGCCAGCAGTCCACAGGGGGTCGGTGCTGAAGCTTTCTTT
CASSPQGVGAEAFF
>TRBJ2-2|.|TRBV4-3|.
TGCGCCAGCAGCCAAGATCCGGGGGTGCCGAAGCTGTTTTTT
CASSQDPGVPKLFF
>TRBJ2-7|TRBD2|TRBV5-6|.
TGTGCCAGCAGCAAGGGACTAGCGGGACTCTACGAGCAGTACTTC
CASSKGLAGLYEQYF
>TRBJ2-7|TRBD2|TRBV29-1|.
TGCAGCGTCACACTAGCGGGAGCCTACGAGCAGTACTTC
CSVTLAGAYEQYF
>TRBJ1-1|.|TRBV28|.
TGTGCCAGCACCGTCCAGGGTAAGGGTGACACTGAAGCTTTCTTT
CASTVQGKGDTEAFF
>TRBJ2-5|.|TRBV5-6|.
TGTGCCAGCCGGACGAGCGGCCGGTACCAAGAGACCCAGTACTTC
CASRTSGRYQETQYF
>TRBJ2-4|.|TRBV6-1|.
TGTGCCAGCAAGGCTTGGGACAAAAACATTCAGTACTTC
CASKAWDKNIQYF
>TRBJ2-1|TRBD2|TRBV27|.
TGTGCCAGCAGCAGGACTAGCGGGGGGGGCTACAATGAGCAGTTCTTC
CASSRTSGGGYNEQFF
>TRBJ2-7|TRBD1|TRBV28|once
TGTGCCAGCAGTTTACAGGGGGCGATGGGCGAGCAGTACTTC
CASSLQGAMGEQYF
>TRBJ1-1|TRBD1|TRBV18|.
TGTGCCAGCTCACCACGGGACAGTATGAACACTGAAGCTTTCTTT
CASSPRDSMNTEAFF
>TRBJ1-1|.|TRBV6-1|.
TGTGCCAGCAGTGAAGTTTTTCAGACTGAAGCTTTCTTT
CASSEVFQTEAFF
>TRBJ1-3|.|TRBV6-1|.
TGTGCCAGCAGTGAAGCGCTTCGAGGCGAAAGGAACACCATATATTTT
CASSEALRGERNTIYF
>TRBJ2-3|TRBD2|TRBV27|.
TGTGCCAGCAGTTCCTGGACTAGCGGGTCCACAGATACGCAGTATTTT
CASSSWTSGSTDTQYF
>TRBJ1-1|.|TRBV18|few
TGTGCCAGCTCACCTACGGACGTAGAAGCTTTCTTT
CASSPTDVEAFF
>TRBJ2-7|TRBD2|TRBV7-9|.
TGTGCCAGCAGCTTGCCGCTAGCGGGTTACGAGCAGTACTTC
CASSLPLAGYEQYF
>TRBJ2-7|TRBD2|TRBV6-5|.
TGTGCCAGCACGTCTAGCGGGTCCTCCTACGAGCAGTACTTC
CASTSSGSSYEQYF
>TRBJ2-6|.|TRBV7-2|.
TGTGCCAGCAGCCCACAGGGCTCAGGCTCTGGGGCCAACGTCCTGACTTTC
CASSPQGSGSGANVLTF
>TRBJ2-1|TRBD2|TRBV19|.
TGTGCCAGTAGTAGGCGGGGGAGGGCCCTAGTCCTCTACAATGAGCAGTTCTTC
CASSRRGRALVLYNEQFF
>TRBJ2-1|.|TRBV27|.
TGTGCCAGCAGAGCGGGTCGGAGAGGAGTAGATGAGCAGTTCTTC
CASRAGRRGVDEQFF
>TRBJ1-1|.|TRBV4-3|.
TGCGCCAGCAGCCAGGACACAGGGAGGGATGAAGCTTTCTTT
CASSQDTGRDEAFF
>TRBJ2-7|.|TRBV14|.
TGTGCCAGCAGCCAAGAAAGACAAGCGTTATCCTACGAGCAGTACTTC
CASSQERQALSYEQYF
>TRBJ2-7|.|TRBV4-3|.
TGCGCCAGCAGCCAAGTGATTGTGGACGGCTACGAGCAGTACTTC
CASSQVIVDGYEQYF
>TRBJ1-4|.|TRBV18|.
TGTGCCAGCTCACGAGGACTTGGGGCTAATGAAAAACTGTTTTTT
CASSRGLGANEKLFF
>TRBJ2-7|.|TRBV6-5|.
TGTGCCAGCAGGACCCGTTTCAGGCAGTACTTC
CASRTRFRQYF
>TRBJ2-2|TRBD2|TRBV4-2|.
TGTGCCAGCAGCCAGCTAGCGGGAGTCACCGGGGAGCTGTTTTTT
CASSQLAGVTGELFF
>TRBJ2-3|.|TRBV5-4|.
TGTGCCAGCAGGGTTCGAGGCGGAAGCACAGATACGCAGTATTTT
CASRVRGGSTDTQYF
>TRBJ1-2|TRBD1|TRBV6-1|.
TGTGCCAGCAAAGACGACAGGGTTCATGGCTACACCTTC
CASKDDRVHGYTF
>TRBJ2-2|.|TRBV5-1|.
TGCGCCAGCAGCTTTGGTAGCAGGGGTCCGAACACCGGGGAGCTGTTTTTT
CASSFGSRGPNTGELFF
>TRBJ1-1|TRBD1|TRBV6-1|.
TGTGCCAGCCTCTCGGGGACAGGGGTTGTTACTGAAGCTTTCTTT
CASLSGTGVVTEAFF
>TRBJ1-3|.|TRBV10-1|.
TGCGCCAGCAGTGCTGGAAACACCATATATTTT
CASSAGNTIYF
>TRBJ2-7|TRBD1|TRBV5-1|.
TGCGCCAGCAGCACGCGACAGGGGGCATCTTACGAGCAGTACTTC
CASSTRQGASYEQYF
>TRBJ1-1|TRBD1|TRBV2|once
TGTGCCAGCAGACCCGACAGGGGGAGATTGGCTTTCTTT
CASRPDRGRLAFF
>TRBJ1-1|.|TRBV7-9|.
TGTGCCAGCAGCCCGGATCGGGTGAGGACTGAAGCTTTCTTT
CASSPDRVRTEAFF
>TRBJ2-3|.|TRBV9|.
TGTGCCAGCAGCGTAGAAAAGGATACGCAGTATTTT
CASSVEKDTQYF